This is a list of T cell receptor beta chains from one sample in a study of blood T cell repertoires in COVID-19. Using immunoSEQ multiplex PCR, the repertoire was profiled, and TCRdb retains in-frame clones only, with some absent. The sample comprises a few hundred thousand clones, approximately 88% of which are singletons, and around 9% rests with the top ten. Sequences were obtained from PBMCs or T cells enriched from blood (not recorded which). The receptor source for this set is a young woman who had recovered from COVID-19. Each CDR3 is given with its conserved first and last residue. The order of the fields is D gene, clone size, V gene, J gene, CDR3 DNA, CDR3 protein. D genes are given only for firm matches. Some rows have no size entry. The others give once, few or many, or a class for an expanded clone.

D: TRBD2
size: once
V: TRBV19
J: TRBJ2-3
DNA: TGTGCCAGTAGTAAATCTAGCGGAGCCACAGATACGCAGTATTTT
CDR3: CASSKSSGATDTQYF

D: TRBD2
size: NA
V: TRBV7-9
J: TRBJ2-1
DNA: TGTGCCAGCAGCTTACAGTCAGCGGGGTACAATGAGCAGTTCTTC
CDR3: CASSLQSAGYNEQFF

D: TRBD1
size: NA
V: TRBV25-1
J: TRBJ1-6
DNA: TGTGCCAGCAGTGAGTCCACAGGGGATTCTTCACCCCTCCACTTT
CDR3: CASSESTGDSSPLHF

D: NA
size: NA
V: TRBV9
J: TRBJ1-2
DNA: TGTGCCAGCAGCGTAGGGATAGACATCCGGGGGATAACTAACTATGGCTACACCTTC
CDR3: CASSVGIDIRGITNYGYTF

D: TRBD2
size: NA
V: TRBV7-9
J: TRBJ2-1
DNA: TGTGCCATACTAGCGGGAGAGTTCTTC
CDR3: CAILAGEFF

D: NA
size: NA
V: TRBV4-2
J: TRBJ1-5
DNA: TGTGCCAGCAGCCAAGTTGGAACAGGAGATCAGCCCCAGCATTTT
CDR3: CASSQVGTGDQPQHF

D: NA
size: NA
V: TRBV2
J: TRBJ1-2
DNA: TGTGCCAACCTAGACAGCTATGGCTACACCTTC
CDR3: CANLDSYGYTF

D: TRBD1
size: once
V: TRBV7-3
J: TRBJ1-2
DNA: TGTGCCAGCAGCCCCCGGACAGGGGGGGACTATGGCTACACCTTC
CDR3: CASSPRTGGDYGYTF

D: TRBD2
size: NA
V: TRBV5-5
J: TRBJ2-5
DNA: TGTGCCAGCAGTTTACTAGCGGGGTTCCAAGAGACCCAGTACTTC
CDR3: CASSLLAGFQETQYF

D: NA
size: NA
V: TRBV5-1
J: TRBJ2-5
DNA: TGCGCCAGCAGCCGGGACTCCCCCCTGGAGACCCAGTACTTC
CDR3: CASSRDSPLETQYF

D: NA
size: NA
V: TRBV28
J: TRBJ1-2
DNA: TGTGCCAGCAGTTTAAGGGCTGATGACAGTGGCTACACCTTC
CDR3: CASSLRADDSGYTF